The entry that follows covers one T cell receptor (beta chain) sequence. The specificity of this receptor is unknown. Base qualities are not provided; no much larger clone lies one nucleotide away. TCRbeta CDR3 regions were amplified from genomic DNA using the immunoSEQ Assay, a bias-controlled multiplex PCR. The authors' pipeline ran thus. Nucleated cell counts per sample were estimated from amplification of reference gene primers within the assay. To quantify the absolute abundance of each unique TCRbeta CDR3 rearrangement, sequence reads were collapsed and filtered. For each sample, productive Simpson clonality was calculated by taking the square root of Simpson's diversity index across productive rearrangements. What TCRdb holds here is the immuneACCESS table cut down to in-frame rearrangements. Part of the clones is not present; checked against another copy, under half of the missing clones reflect an unresolved V gene, and the others are unexplained. V, J and clone size are taken as reported in that table, and D and trimming were inferred from the DNA itself. The sample data list about 400,000 clones, and roughly nine tenths of these were observed just once. Approximately 3.1% of the sample belongs to the ten largest clones.

The sample belongs to a study of blood T cell repertoires in COVID-19 (TCRdb year 2020). Describing the broader study: The collaborator samples originated in the United States, Italy and Spain and spanned the acute and convalescent phases of COVID-19. The material from the prospective study consisted of cDNA or gDNA derived from T cells, B-cell-depleted T cells, or PBMCs. Subjects who had been exposed to COVID-19, were actively infected with it, or had recovered from it provided the deeply sampled blood TCRbeta repertoires that made up the dataset. The repertoires were released in a freely available public database intended as a resource for research on the immune response to SARS-CoV-2. The samples were drawn from two sources: the first 160 participants of the ongoing ImmuneRACE study, and over 950 subjects contributed by 6 global collaborators. The sample metadata nearly always contained a de-identified subject ID, COVID-19 status, age in years and sex. Where available, HLA class I and class II types were obtained from metadata supplied by the sample provider rather than from assay-based typing.

Participants in the prospective study were aged 18 to 89 years, lived in under 30 United States geographic areas, and enrolled through a virtual design. Cohort assignment in the prospective study relied on participant-reported clinical history from a screening survey and a study questionnaire. Recovered participants in ImmuneRACE Cohort 3 were defined as having two consecutive negative NP/OP PCR tests, clearance from a healthcare professional, or resolution of symptoms. In the prospective study, mobile phlebotomists collected whole blood, serum and a nasopharyngeal or oropharyngeal swab from each participant. Over an approximately 2-month period, participants in the prospective study had the option of providing additional blood draws and questionnaires. Blood samples from the prospective study were shipped frozen or at room temperature prior to DNA extraction. Broader findings and caveats from the paper: How much clinical and demographic metadata was included differed by source and by participant, and the metadata was provided uncurated.

The sequence derives from a woman aged 25-40 years who had recovered from COVID-19. The source material was PBMCs or T cells enriched from blood (not recorded which).

The CDR3 reads CASSPRHTDENKAFF. The nucleotide sequence is TGTGCCAGCAGCCCTCGACACACAGACGAAAACAAAGCTTTCTTT. Recombination joined TRBV11-3 with TRBJ1-1; no confident D gene assignment can be made. V gives up 5 bases and J gives up 9 bases, and the segment between their germline ends measures 22 bases. Reading from cysteine to phenylalanine, the CDR3 counts 15 amino acids. Kept here is only the CDR3 DNA, which spans 45 bases and is read in frame from base 1. CDR1 is given as SGHNT and CDR2 as YENEEA, both from the germline V gene.